The 9 T cell receptor beta chains given below trace back to one sample, sequenced in a study of breast tumors, draining lymph nodes, adjacent tissues. TCRdb used MiXCR to reprocess the multiplex PCR reads, holding one entry per CDR3 protein. The table has roughly 80,000 distinct CDR3 sequences, approximately 19% seen once. The lymph nodes were axillary draining lymph nodes from breast cancer patients. Sequencing was done on a sample of axillary lymph node tissue. Receptor source: a female donor with breast cancer. Some clones in this sample may be carry-over from other donors' samples.

This clonotype was detected only once. CDR3 loop: CASSQVGGASTDTQHF. CDR3 sequence (DNA): TGTGCCAGCAGCCAAGTCGGCGGAGCTAGCACAGATACGCAGCATTTT. The chain employs TRBV14 and TRBJ2-3; unclear D gene. The J call may be wrong; the DNA end is better matched by TRBJ1-5. Germline V gene data show CDR1 as SGHDN and CDR2 as FVKESK. This CDR3 has 16 residues.

The chain has TRBV6-2 or TRBV6-3 and TRBJ2-2; D might be TRBD1 or TRBD2, each matching 5 bases. The germline V gene has CDR1 MNHEY and CDR2 SVGEGT. V lost 7 bases, J lost 4 bases, and 10 bases lay in between. This CDR3 comprises 13 residues. CDR3 residues: CASTWGTTGELFF. CDR3 DNA sequence: TGTGCCAGCACGTGGGGGACCACCGGGGAGCTGTTTTTT.

The table lists this clonotype with many counts. The chain joins TRBV11-3 to TRBJ2-5; 9 nucleotides align to TRBD1. This CDR3 region has 15 residues. Germline V gene lookup returns CDR1 SGHNT and CDR2 YENEEA. With V trimmed by 2 bases and J by 5 bases, 6 bases remained unmatched. The CDR3 region is CASSLNGQGFETQYF. CDR3 DNA sequence: TGTGCCAGCAGCTTAAACGGACAGGGGTTTGAGACCCAGTACTTC.

This clonotype occurred many times. J is TRBJ1-2 and V is TRBV12-3 or TRBV12-4; D is unclear. The CDR3 loop spans 15 amino acids. Trimming pared 7 bases from V and 5 bases from J, leaving 20 bases between. CDR3 nucleotides: TGTGCCAGCACCCCCAAAACCGGTCGAATATATGGCTACACCTTC. Its translation is CASTPKTGRIYGYTF.

At least ten counts were recorded for this clonotype. The V gene is TRBV7-2, the J gene TRBJ1-4; D unresolved. V was shortened by 5 bases and J by 5 bases, with 15 bases between the two germline ends. The CDR3 consists of 15 residues. Germline V gene lookup returns CDR1 SGHTA and CDR2 FQGNSA. Here the CDR3 reads CASSPWTRPNEKLFF. The CDR3 coding sequence is TGTGCCAGCAGCCCCTGGACCAGGCCGAATGAAAAACTGTTTTTT.

This clonotype was seen many times. The chain has TRBV4-3 and TRBJ2-1; 13 positions match TRBD2. There are 16 residues in the CDR3. Trimming at V came to 0 bases and at J to 10 bases, leaving 6 bases not matched to a gene. In germline, CDR1 is LGHNA, CDR2 YSLEER. The CDR3 region has the DNA TGCGCCAGCAGCCAAGAGTCACTAGCGGGAGGGCACGAGCAGTTCTTC. It encodes CASSQESLAGGHEQFF.

V and J are TRBV6-2 or TRBV6-3 and TRBJ2-5; D is perhaps TRBD1 or TRBD2 (6 bases each). The CDR3 has 16 residues. CDR1 and CDR2 from the germline V gene are MNHEY and SVGEGT. Trimming cost V 0 bases and J 5 bases, with 16 bases left between them. The CDR3 is CASSYSWRDTRETQYF. The CDR3 region has the DNA TGTGCCAGCAGTTACTCGTGGCGGGACACTCGGGAGACCCAGTACTTC.

As regards this clonotype: Just one base apart from a much larger clone, this may be a read error. V is TRBV11-2 and J is TRBJ2-1, with D maybe TRBD1 (6 bases). Trimming pared 3 bases from V and 8 bases from J, leaving 17 bases between. The CDR3 runs to 15 residues. Germline assignment: CDR1 SGHAT and CDR2 FQNNGV. This chain's CDR3 is CASSFPGAGVYEQFF. In DNA form, the CDR3 reads TGTGCCAGCAGCTTCCCCGGGGCAGGGGTGTATGAGCAGTTCTTC. Using reference TRBV11-2 and TRBJ2-1 for the parts outside the CDR3, the full variable domain is EAGVAQSPRYKIIEKRQSVAFWCNPISGHATLYWYQQILGQGPKLLIQFQNNGVVDDSQLPKDRFSAERLKGVDSTLKIQPAKLEDSAVYLCASSFPGAGVYEQFFGPGTRLTVL.

This clonotype was observed at least ten times. The chain uses TRBV24-1 and TRBJ2-3, with 8 positions matching TRBD2. From germline, CDR1 is KGHDR and CDR2 SFDVKD. V gave up 0 bases and J gave up 9 bases; unmatched junction bases: 4. The CDR3 contains 14 residues. CDR3 in amino acids: CATSDLLAGPTQYF. The CDR3 nucleotides are TGTGCCACCAGTGATTTGCTAGCGGGCCCAACGCAGTATTTT.